The clone carrying this T cell receptor (beta chain) is a singleton in its sample. These data are taken from a study of CD8 T cells in Susac syndrome. Sequencing targeted TCR beta in T cells from blood (CD8+ and CD4+). A quantity of about 0.5 to 1 ug RNA underwent reverse transcription using random hexamers. TCR beta CDR3 was amplified by immunoSEQ covering 54 Vbeta and 13 Jbeta. TCRdb analysed the immunoSEQ multiplex PCR reads with MiXCR anew, one entry per CDR3 protein. The sample gives approximately 150,000 distinct CDR3 sequences, over 80% of which show up once; around 0.49% is in the top ten. V lost 3 bases to trimming and J lost 4 bases, with 15 bases between them. From germline, CDR1 is LNHNV and CDR2 YYDKDF (reference sequence). The CDR3 has 16 residues.

The sample consisted of CD8+ T cells from PBMCs. The sequence derives from a human donor with multiple sclerosis. This chain uses TRBV15 with TRBJ2-2, with D perhaps assigned TRBD1 or TRBD2 (5 bases each). The CDR3 loop reads CATSSQMRGSTGELFF. The CDR3 DNA sequence: TGTGCCACCAGCAGCCAGATGAGGGGCAGCACCGGGGAGCTGTTTTTT. Full variable domain (outside the CDR3, taken from reference TRBV15 and TRBJ2-2): DAMVIQNPRYQVTQFGKPVTLSCSQTLNHNVMYWYQQKSSQAPKLLFHYYDKDFNNEADTPDNFQSRRPNTSFCFLDIRSPGLGDTAMYLCATSSQMRGSTGELFFGEGSRLTVL.